This T cell receptor (beta chain) came from a study of blood T cell repertoires in COVID-19. Study-wide background: Both acute and convalescent COVID-19 samples were obtained from the United States, Italy and Spain. PBMCs, B-cell-depleted T cells, or T cells were the source of the cDNA or gDNA that made up the material.

CDR1 KGHDR and CDR2 SFDVKD come from the germline V gene. There are 14 residues in the CDR3. Trimming pared 5 bases from V and 4 bases from J, leaving 12 bases between. Recruited during active infection, patients (from Seattle) were subsequently followed longitudinally. Original data processing: Estimation of nucleated cell counts relied on the amplification of reference gene primers. TCRdb keeps only in-frame clones here, not all; method: immunoSEQ multiplex PCR. V, J and clone size are those of that table, while D and trimming were read from the DNA. The sample has around 190,000 clones; 82% are singletons.

The sample was peripheral blood. The sequence came from an older woman with COVID-19, enrolled during active disease. The V gene is TRBV24-1, the J gene TRBJ2-3; no clear D. CDR3 bases: TGTGCCACCAGTGCGAGTACGGCGGCAGATACGCAGTATTTT. It encodes CATSASTAADTQYF.